These 8 T cell receptor beta chains share one sample of origin, sequenced in a study of cytomegalovirus exposure and HLA in healthy donors. 60 Vbeta and 13 Jbeta primers were used in PCR. Some clones are missing from TCRdb's copy, which holds only in-frame ones; the method was immunoSEQ multiplex PCR. This table has 130,000 or so clones, 8% to 9.5% appearing once. The sequenced sample consisted of PBMCs. Source of these receptors: a man in his forties in good health and CMV-seronegative.

The genes are TRBV6-6 and TRBJ1-1; 7 bases match TRBD1. The V and J ends lost 6 bases and 7 bases, in that order; junction bases with no gene match: 5. CDR3 length: 12 amino acids. Germline CDR1 MNHNY, CDR2 SVGAGI (reference sequence). The CDR3 protein is CASRGGQNEAFF. CDR3 DNA sequence: TGTGCCAGCAGGGGGGGACAGAATGAAGCTTTCTTT.

Concerning this clone: One end of the junction varies from germline; a read error may be responsible. The chain carries TRBV7-8 and TRBJ2-3; D may be TRBD1 (6 bases). Germline V gene lookup returns CDR1 SGHVS and CDR2 FQNEAQ. CDR3 size: 17 residues. The CDR3 loop is CASTLGDTGADTDTQYF. As DNA, the CDR3 is TGTGCCAGCACCTTAGGGGACACCGGGGCCGACACAGATACGCAGTATTTT.

V is TRBV28 and J is TRBJ1-3, with D tentatively TRBD1 (6 bases). This CDR3 contains 13 residues. Germline lookup yields CDR1 MDHEN and CDR2 SYDVKM. V was cut by 7 bases and J by 2 bases, with 9 bases left in between. The CDR3 sequence is CASIRTAGNTIYF. The DNA of the CDR3 is TGTGCCAGCATCCGGACAGCTGGAAACACCATATATTTT.

The table lists this clone with a few counts. The CDR3 DNA follows: TGTGCCAGCAGTTACGGGGGGTATAGCACAGATACGCAGTATTTT. This translates into CASSYGGYSTDTQYF. This chain uses TRBV6-5 with TRBJ2-3, with a possible D match to TRBD2 (6 bases). Trimming left V 2 bases short and J 0 bases short, with 9 bases between. The CDR3 extends over 15 amino acids. The V gene's germline CDR1 is MNHEY and CDR2 SVGAGI.

The genes are TRBV11-2 and TRBJ2-3; 14 bases fit TRBD2. Germline CDR1 is SGHAT and CDR2 is FQNNGV. The CDR3 contains 18 residues. V shed 5 bases, J shed 5 bases, and the junction held 12 bases outside the gene matches. The CDR3 spells CASSPGLAGGKVGDTQYF. The CDR3 DNA reads as TGTGCCAGCAGCCCTGGACTAGCGGGGGGCAAAGTGGGAGATACGCAGTATTTT. Filled out from reference TRBV11-2 and TRBJ2-3, the complete variable domain reads EAGVAQSPRYKIIEKRQSVAFWCNPISGHATLYWYQQILGQGPKLLIQFQNNGVVDDSQLPKDRFSAERLKGVDSTLKIQPAKLEDSAVYLCASSPGLAGGKVGDTQYFGPGTRLTVL.

This clone came up a few times. The genes are TRBV7-2 and TRBJ2-1, with 9 bases aligning to TRBD2. J gave up 4 bases and V 5 bases, and 6 bases lay outside the gene matches. This CDR3 contains 15 residues. CDR1 and CDR2 (germline): SGHTA, FQGNSA. CDR3: CASSRGGGAYNEQFF. CDR3 sequence (DNA): TGTGCCAGCAGCAGAGGCGGGGGGGCTTACAATGAGCAGTTCTTC.

The rearrangement links TRBV2 to TRBJ2-6; the D gene is possibly TRBD1 (6 bases). The CDR3 is 15 residues long. Germline V gene data show CDR1 as SNHLY and CDR2 as FYNNEI. V was clipped by 6 bases and J by 2 bases, with 11 bases between them. CDR3: CASRRTDTGANVLTF. The CDR3 nucleotides read TGTGCCAGCAGAAGGACAGACACTGGGGCCAACGTCCTGACTTTC. The full variable domain, with the rest looked up from reference TRBV2 and TRBJ2-6, is EPEVTQTPSHQVTQMGQEVILRCVPISNHLYFYWYRQILGQKVEFLVSFYNNEISEKSEIFDDQFSVERPDGSNFTLKIRSTKLEDSAMYFCASRRTDTGANVLTFGAGSRLTVL.

The chain links TRBV7-2 to TRBJ1-2; possible D gene TRBD1, 6 bases. The CDR3 has 14 amino acids. The germline gives CDR1 SGHTA, CDR2 FQGNSA. Between the trimmed V and J ends, which lost 4 bases and 4 bases, there was a span of 13 bases. The CDR3 region has the DNA TGTGCCAGCAGCTCAAGGACAGCAATCTATGGCTACACCTTC. Amino acids: CASSSRTAIYGYTF.